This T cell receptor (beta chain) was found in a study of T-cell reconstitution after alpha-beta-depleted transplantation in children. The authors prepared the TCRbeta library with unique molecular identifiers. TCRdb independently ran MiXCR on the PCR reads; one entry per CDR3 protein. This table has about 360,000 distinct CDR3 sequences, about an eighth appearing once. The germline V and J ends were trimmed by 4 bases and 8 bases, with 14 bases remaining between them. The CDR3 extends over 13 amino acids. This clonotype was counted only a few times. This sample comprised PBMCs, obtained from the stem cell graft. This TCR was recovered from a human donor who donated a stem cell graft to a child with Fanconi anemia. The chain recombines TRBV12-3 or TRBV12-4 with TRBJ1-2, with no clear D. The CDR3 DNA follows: TGTGCCAGCAGTTCCGGACGGCCTATGGGCTACACCTTC. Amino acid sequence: CASSSGRPMGYTF.